The 25 T cell receptor beta chains below all came from one sample that was sequenced in a study of PD-1 blockade in mismatch repair-deficient tumors. Data came from immunoSEQ multiplex PCR; TCRdb stores just in-frame clones and leaves some out. Among 50,000 or so clones listed, about 85% were seen once. Material: peripheral blood, obtained approximately 18 weeks after starting pembrolizumab. All receptors come from an adult with mismatch repair-deficient cancer.

The chain has TRBV6-5 and TRBJ2-3, with 7 bases fitting TRBD1. The germline V gene encodes CDR1 MNHEY and CDR2 SVGAGI. V was clipped by 0 bases and J by 2 bases; unmatched bases: 2. CDR3 length: 15 residues. Here the CDR3 reads CASSYSGTDTDTQYF. The CDR3 DNA reads TGTGCCAGCAGTTACTCAGGGACAGACACAGATACGCAGTATTTT.

The chain recombines TRBV19 with TRBJ1-5; the D is unclear. V was pared by 3 bases and J by 6 bases, with 15 bases between. The V gene's germline CDR1 is LNHDA and CDR2 SQIVND (reference sequence). The CDR3 consists of 15 residues. CDR3 residues: CASSMLLKEGQPQHF. Here the CDR3 DNA reads TGTGCCAGTAGTATGCTTCTCAAAGAGGGTCAGCCCCAGCATTTT. Drawing the rest from reference TRBV19 and TRBJ1-5, the complete variable domain is DGGITQSPKYLFRKEGQNVTLSCEQNLNHDAMYWYRQDPGQGLRLIYYSQIVNDFQKGDIAEGYSVSREKKESFPLTVTSAQKNPTAFYLCASSMLLKEGQPQHFGDGTRLSIL.

The CDR3 DNA reads as TGTGCCTGGAGTGTACTATCAACGCAACCCTCTGAAGCTTTCTTT. Translated, it gives CAWSVLSTQPSEAFF. This chain links TRBV30 with TRBJ1-1, with D uncertain. The V end was cut by 0 bases, the J end by 6 bases, with 17 bases between. The CDR3 is 15 amino acids. Germline lookup yields CDR1 GTSNPN and CDR2 SVGIG (reference sequence).

This clone was found a few times. The chain uses TRBV15 and TRBJ2-7; no firm D call. CDR3 size: 12 residues. The germline V gene encodes CDR1 LNHNV and CDR2 YYDKDF (reference sequence). The V end was cut by 0 bases, the J end by 4 bases, with 4 bases between. The CDR3 protein is CATSREGYEQYF. The CDR3 DNA follows: TGTGCCACCAGCAGAGAGGGGTACGAGCAGTACTTC.

In this sample, this clone turned up once. This chain connects TRBV6-6 to TRBJ2-1, with D unresolved. The V end lost 0 bases, the J end lost 0 bases, and 9 bases lay between the germline ends. CDR1 MNHNY and CDR2 SVGAGI come from the germline V gene (reference sequence). This CDR3 spans 16 amino acids. CDR3 sequence: CASSYSRLSSYNEQFF. CDR3 coding DNA: TGTGCCAGCAGTTACTCACGCCTGAGCTCCTACAATGAGCAGTTCTTC.

This clone has more than one count but fewer than ten. The chain recombines TRBV6-6 with TRBJ1-2; perhaps TRBD1 as D (5 bases). V lost 4 bases and J 4 bases, leaving 13 bases between the germline ends. This CDR3 spans 14 amino acids. Looked up from germline, CDR1 is MNHNY and CDR2 is SVGAGI (reference sequence). The CDR3 spells CASSWGGAGYGYTF. The CDR3 bases are TGTGCCAGCAGTTGGGGGGGAGCCGGCTATGGCTACACCTTC.

This chain connects TRBV5-6 to TRBJ2-1; perhaps TRBD2 as D (5 bases). The ends were cut back, 0 bases at V and 3 bases at J, with 19 bases in the middle. The CDR3 loop spans 18 amino acids. Germline CDR1 and CDR2: SGHDT and YYEEEE. CDR3 nucleotide sequence: TGTGCCAGCAGCTTGGCGCCCCTTTTGTGGGAGCTCTACAATGAGCAGTTCTTC. Residues: CASSLAPLLWELYNEQFF.

The chain combines TRBV2 with TRBJ2-6; 8 nucleotides match TRBD1. CDR1 is SNHLY, CDR2 FYNNEI, per germline. The CDR3 sequence is 16 residues long. V lost 7 bases to trimming and J lost 0 bases; unmatched junction nucleotides: 5. CDR3 nucleotide sequence: TGTGCCAGCAATACAGGGGGGAGCTCTGGGGCCAACGTCCTGACTTTC. As protein: CASNTGGSSGANVLTF.

The J gene is TRBJ2-7, the V gene TRBV19; tentative D call: TRBD2 (6 bases). Trimming took off 5 bases at V and 4 bases at J, with 9 bases between the two ends. This CDR3 is built from 12 residues. Germline assignment: CDR1 LNHDA and CDR2 SQIVND (reference sequence). The DNA of the CDR3 is TGTGCCAGTAGTCCTGGGGGGTACGAGCAGTACTTC. Its translation: CASSPGGYEQYF.

The J gene is TRBJ2-3, the V gene TRBV11-2; possible D gene TRBD2, 6 bases. V was shortened by 2 bases and J by 3 bases, with 12 bases between the two germline ends. Germline V gene sequence: CDR1 SGHAT, CDR2 FQNNGV. This CDR3 is 15 amino acids long. CDR3 residues: CASSLWASATDTQYF. The CDR3 DNA sequence: TGTGCCAGCAGCTTATGGGCTAGCGCGACAGATACGCAGTATTTT.

The chain employs TRBV5-5 and TRBJ1-2, with 11 bases fitting TRBD1. In germline, CDR1 is SGHKS, CDR2 YYEKEE (reference sequence). There are 15 residues in the CDR3. J lost 7 bases, V lost 2 bases, and 7 bases had no gene match. CDR3 DNA: TGTGCCAGCAGCTTAGGCCGGACAGGGGGCTTTGGCTACACCTTC. It translates to CASSLGRTGGFGYTF.

The chain uses TRBV5-1 and TRBJ2-7; TRBD2 aligns across 8 bases. CDR3 length: 14 residues. Unmatched junction bases numbered 9, after V lost 4 bases and J lost 6 bases. The V gene's germline CDR1 is SGHRS and CDR2 YFSETQ. The CDR3 reads CASSLDLAGGEQYF. The CDR3 DNA sequence: TGCGCCAGCAGCCTCGACTTGGCGGGAGGCGAGCAGTACTTC.

The V and J genes are TRBV5-4 and TRBJ2-5, with 13 bases aligning to TRBD2. Germline V gene lookup returns CDR1 SGHNT and CDR2 YYREEE (reference sequence). The V segment lost 4 bases and the J segment 5 bases; nucleotides outside the gene matches: 8. The CDR3 is 16 residues long. CDR3 sequence: CASSETSGRSVETQYF. CDR3 DNA sequence: TGTGCCAGCAGCGAGACTAGCGGGAGGTCCGTGGAGACCCAGTACTTC.

The chain combines TRBV5-1 with TRBJ1-4; a possible D gene is TRBD1 (5 bases). Deletions cut 0 bases from V and 6 bases from J, with 9 bases between. CDR3 size: 14 residues. Germline loops: CDR1 SGHRS, CDR2 YFSETQ. CDR3 coding DNA: TGCGCCAGCAGCTTGGCGGGGCGCGATGAAAAACTGTTTTTT. Amino acids: CASSLAGRDEKLFF.

In its sample, this clone was seen once. J is TRBJ2-5 and V is TRBV5-4, with D maybe TRBD2 (5 bases). From germline, CDR1 is SGHNT and CDR2 YYREEE (reference sequence). Trimming took off 5 bases at V and 1 base at J, with 12 bases between the two ends. The CDR3 runs 14 residues. The CDR3 region has the DNA TGTGCCAGCAGTCCGGCGGGCTCCCAAGAGACCCAGTACTTC. Translation gives CASSPAGSQETQYF.

DNA for the CDR3: TGCAGCGTTGAACCGATGAACACTGAAGCTTTCTTT. It yields the protein CSVEPMNTEAFF. The chain recombines TRBV29-1 with TRBJ1-1; D gene uncertain. The V end lost 2 bases, the J end lost 0 bases, and 4 bases lay between the germline ends. Germline lookup yields CDR1 SQVTM and CDR2 ANQGSEA. This CDR3 spans 12 amino acids. The full variable domain, in which reference TRBV29-1 and TRBJ1-1 provide the parts outside the CDR3, is SAVISQKPSRDICQRGTSLTIQCQVDSQVTMMFWYRQQPGQSLTLIATANQGSEATYESGFVIDKFPISRPNLTFSTLTVSNMSPEDSSIYLCSVEPMNTEAFFGQGTRLTVV.

The chain is built from TRBV27 and TRBJ2-1; D is perhaps TRBD2 (5 bases). The V and J ends lost 2 bases and 0 bases respectively, with 11 bases between them. There are 16 residues in the CDR3. Germline-derived CDR1 and CDR2 are MNHEY and SMNVEV (reference sequence). Here the CDR3 DNA reads TGTGCCAGCAGTTTACGGAGGCCCAGCTCCTACAATGAGCAGTTCTTC. Translating gives CASSLRRPSSYNEQFF.

V is TRBV19 and J is TRBJ1-4; D ambiguous. Germline V gene data show CDR1 as LNHDA and CDR2 as SQIVND (reference sequence). The CDR3 consists of 15 residues. V was trimmed by 5 bases and J by 0 bases, leaving 10 bases between them. As DNA, the CDR3 is TGTGCCAGTAGTGAGTCGGGTGCAACTAATGAAAAACTGTTTTTT. Protein: CASSESGATNEKLFF. Drawing the rest from reference TRBV19 and TRBJ1-4, the complete variable domain is DGGITQSPKYLFRKEGQNVTLSCEQNLNHDAMYWYRQDPGQGLRLIYYSQIVNDFQKGDIAEGYSVSREKKESFPLTVTSAQKNPTAFYLCASSESGATNEKLFFGSGTQLSVL.

This clone was observed a single time. The chain links TRBV18 to TRBJ2-5; tentatively, D is TRBD2 (5 bases). The V gene's germline CDR1 is KGHSH and CDR2 LQKENI. CDR3 length equals 13 residues. The V gene lost 4 bases and the J gene lost 4 bases, with 10 bases spanning the gap. The DNA for the CDR3 is TGTGCCAGCTCACTCCACGAGGGAGAGACCCAGTACTTC. Its translation is CASSLHEGETQYF.

This rearrangement joins TRBV29-1 to TRBJ2-7; TRBD1 aligns across 9 bases. With 5 bases clipped from V and 2 bases from J, the junction kept 7 bases outside the gene matches. The CDR3 has 14 amino acids. CDR1 is SQVTM, CDR2 ANQGSEA, per germline. CDR3 DNA sequence: TGCAGCGTTTTAGGGACAGGGCATACCTACGAGCAGTACTTC. It yields the protein CSVLGTGHTYEQYF.

The chain joins TRBV6-1 to TRBJ1-1; D possibly corresponds to TRBD1 (6 bases). CDR1 is MNHNS, CDR2 SASEGT, per germline. This CDR3 region has 12 residues. Trimming took 4 bases from V and 4 from J, leaving 7 bases between them. The CDR3 nucleotides read TGTGCCAGCAGTGTAGGGGGCACTGAAGCTTTCTTT. Translated, it gives CASSVGGTEAFF.

The V call is TRBV5-5, the J call TRBJ2-1, with TRBD2 matching 9 bases. With 6 bases clipped from V and 3 bases from J, the junction kept 4 bases outside the gene matches. The germline V gene has CDR1 SGHKS and CDR2 YYEKEE (reference sequence). The CDR3 is 14 amino acids. CDR3 residues: CASTLAGDYNEQFF. Here the CDR3 DNA reads TGTGCCAGCACCTTAGCGGGAGACTACAATGAGCAGTTCTTC.

This chain connects TRBV6-6 to TRBJ1-3; D is uncertain. The length of the CDR3 is 15 residues. V was pared by 6 bases and J by 1 base, with 13 bases between. The germline V gene has CDR1 MNHNY and CDR2 SVGAGI (reference sequence). The CDR3 region has the DNA TGTGCCAGCAGAGGACTGATTAATTCTGGAAACACCATATATTTT. It specifies CASRGLINSGNTIYF.

The CDR3 region is CASSPRTGEAFF. As DNA, the CDR3 is TGTGCCAGCTCACCCCGGACAGGTGAAGCTTTCTTT. V and J are TRBV18 and TRBJ1-1; 7 positions agree with TRBD1. Looked up from germline, CDR1 is KGHSH and CDR2 is LQKENI. V gave up 3 bases and J gave up 7 bases; unmatched junction bases: 2. CDR3 length: 12 amino acids.

The chain recombines TRBV6-5 with TRBJ2-7; TRBD1 is a possible D gene (6 bases). V dropped 2 bases and J dropped 2 bases, with 10 bases sitting between them. CDR3 length: 14 residues. The germline V gene encodes CDR1 MNHEY and CDR2 SVGAGI. The CDR3 DNA follows: TGTGCCAGCAGTTACCCGGGACAAACCTACGAGCAGTACTTC. Translated: CASSYPGQTYEQYF.